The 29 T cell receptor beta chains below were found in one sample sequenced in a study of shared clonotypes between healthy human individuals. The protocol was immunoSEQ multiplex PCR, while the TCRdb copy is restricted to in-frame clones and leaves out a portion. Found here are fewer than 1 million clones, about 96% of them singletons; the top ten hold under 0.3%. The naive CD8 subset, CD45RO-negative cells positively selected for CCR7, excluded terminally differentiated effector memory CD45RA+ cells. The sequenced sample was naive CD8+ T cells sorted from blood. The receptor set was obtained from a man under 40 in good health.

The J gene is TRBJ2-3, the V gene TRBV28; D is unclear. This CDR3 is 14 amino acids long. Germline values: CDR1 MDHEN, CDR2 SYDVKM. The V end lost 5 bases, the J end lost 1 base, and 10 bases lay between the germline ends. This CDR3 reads CASSQLAGTDTQYF. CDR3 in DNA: TGTGCCAGCAGTCAGTTGGCAGGCACAGATACGCAGTATTTT.

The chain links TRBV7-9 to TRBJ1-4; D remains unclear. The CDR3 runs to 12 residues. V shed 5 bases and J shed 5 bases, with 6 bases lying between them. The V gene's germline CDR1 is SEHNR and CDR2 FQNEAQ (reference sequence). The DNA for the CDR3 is TGTGCCAGCAGCCCACGGAATGAAAAACTGTTTTTT. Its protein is CASSPRNEKLFF.

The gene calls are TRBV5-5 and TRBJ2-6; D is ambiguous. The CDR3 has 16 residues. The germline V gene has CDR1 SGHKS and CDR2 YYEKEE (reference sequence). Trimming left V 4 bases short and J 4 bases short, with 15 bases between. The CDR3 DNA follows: TGTGCCAGCAGCCCGACAACTTTTGGAGGGGCCAACGTCCTGACTTTC. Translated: CASSPTTFGGANVLTF.

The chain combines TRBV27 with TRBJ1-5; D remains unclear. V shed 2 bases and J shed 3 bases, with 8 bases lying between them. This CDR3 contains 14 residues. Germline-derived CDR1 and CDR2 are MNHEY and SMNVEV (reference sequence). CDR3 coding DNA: TGTGCCAGCAGTTTAAGAGGGATCAATCAGCCCCAGCATTTT. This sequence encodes CASSLRGINQPQHF.

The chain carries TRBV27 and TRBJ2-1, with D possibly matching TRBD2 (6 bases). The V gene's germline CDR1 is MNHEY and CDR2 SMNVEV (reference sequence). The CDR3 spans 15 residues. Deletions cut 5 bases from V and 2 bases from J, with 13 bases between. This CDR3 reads CASSRGTGTYNEQFF. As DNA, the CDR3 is TGTGCCAGCAGTCGCGGGACTGGGACCTACAATGAGCAGTTCTTC.

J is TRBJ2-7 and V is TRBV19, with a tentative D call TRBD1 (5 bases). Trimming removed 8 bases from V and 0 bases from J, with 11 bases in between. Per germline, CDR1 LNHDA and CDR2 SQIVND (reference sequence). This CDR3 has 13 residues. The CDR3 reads CASLERGSYEQYF. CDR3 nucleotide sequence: TGTGCCAGTTTGGAAAGGGGCTCCTACGAGCAGTACTTC.

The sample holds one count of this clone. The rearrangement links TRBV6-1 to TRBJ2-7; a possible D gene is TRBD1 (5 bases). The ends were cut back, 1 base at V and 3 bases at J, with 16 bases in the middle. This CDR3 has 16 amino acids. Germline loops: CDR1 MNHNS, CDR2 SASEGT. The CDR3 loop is CASSEGRGRTFYEQYF. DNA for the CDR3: TGTGCCAGCAGTGAAGGTAGGGGAAGAACCTTCTACGAGCAGTACTTC.

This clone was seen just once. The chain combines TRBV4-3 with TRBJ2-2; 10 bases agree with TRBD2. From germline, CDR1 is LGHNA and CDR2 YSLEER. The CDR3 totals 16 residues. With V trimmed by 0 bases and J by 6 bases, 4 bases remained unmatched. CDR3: CASSQELAGDPGELFF. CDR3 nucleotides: TGCGCCAGCAGCCAAGAGCTAGCGGGAGACCCCGGGGAGCTGTTTTTT.

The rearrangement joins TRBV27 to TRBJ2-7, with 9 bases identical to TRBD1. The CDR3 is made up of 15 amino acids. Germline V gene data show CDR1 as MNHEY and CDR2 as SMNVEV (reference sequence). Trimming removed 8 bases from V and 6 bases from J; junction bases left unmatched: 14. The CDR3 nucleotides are TGTGCCAGCCGAGAAGCCGGGACAGGGTCCAGCGAGCAGTACTTC. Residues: CASREAGTGSSEQYF.

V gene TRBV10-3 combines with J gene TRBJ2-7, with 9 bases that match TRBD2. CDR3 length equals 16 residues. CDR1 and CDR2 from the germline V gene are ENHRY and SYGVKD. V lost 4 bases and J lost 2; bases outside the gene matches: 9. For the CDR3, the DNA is TGTGCCATCAGTGGGGCGGGAGGGAAGAAAACCTACGAGCAGTACTTC. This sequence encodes CAISGAGGKKTYEQYF.

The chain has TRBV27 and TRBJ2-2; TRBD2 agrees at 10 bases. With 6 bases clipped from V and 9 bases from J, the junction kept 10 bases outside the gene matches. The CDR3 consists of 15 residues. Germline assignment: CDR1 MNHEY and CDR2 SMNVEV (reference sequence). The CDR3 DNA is TGTGCCAGCAGCCCCCGGGCTAGCGGGAGTCGGGAGCTGTTTTTT. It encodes CASSPRASGSRELFF.

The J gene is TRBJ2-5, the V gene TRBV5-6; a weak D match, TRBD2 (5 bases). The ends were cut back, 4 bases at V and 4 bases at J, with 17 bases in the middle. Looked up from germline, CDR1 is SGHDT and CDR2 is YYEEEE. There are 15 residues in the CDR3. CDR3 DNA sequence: TGTGCCAGCAGCCATATCGATGGGAGTCGAGAGACCCAGTACTTC. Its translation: CASSHIDGSRETQYF.

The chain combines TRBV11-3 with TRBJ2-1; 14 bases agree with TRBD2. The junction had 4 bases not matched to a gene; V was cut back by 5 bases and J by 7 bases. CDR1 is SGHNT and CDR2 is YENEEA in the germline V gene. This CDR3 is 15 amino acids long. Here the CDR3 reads CASSARLAGGNEQFF. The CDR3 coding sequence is TGTGCCAGCAGCGCTCGACTAGCGGGAGGGAATGAGCAGTTCTTC.

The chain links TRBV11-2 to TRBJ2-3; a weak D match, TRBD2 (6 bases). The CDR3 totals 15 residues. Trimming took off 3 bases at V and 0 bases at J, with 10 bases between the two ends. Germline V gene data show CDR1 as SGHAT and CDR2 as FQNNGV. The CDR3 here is CASSFDAGSTDTQYF. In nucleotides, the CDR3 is TGTGCCAGCAGCTTTGACGCGGGAAGCACAGATACGCAGTATTTT.

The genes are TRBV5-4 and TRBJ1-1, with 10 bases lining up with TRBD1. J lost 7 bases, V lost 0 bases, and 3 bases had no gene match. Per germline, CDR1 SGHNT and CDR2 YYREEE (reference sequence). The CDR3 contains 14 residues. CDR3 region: CASSLGQGAFEAFF. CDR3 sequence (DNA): TGTGCCAGCAGCTTGGGACAGGGGGCATTTGAAGCTTTCTTT.

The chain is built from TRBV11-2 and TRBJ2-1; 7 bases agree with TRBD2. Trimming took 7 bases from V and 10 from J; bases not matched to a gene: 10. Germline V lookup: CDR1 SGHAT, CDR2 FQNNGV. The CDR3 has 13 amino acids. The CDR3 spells CASTSGGFREQFF. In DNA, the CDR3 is TGTGCCAGCACGTCGGGGGGATTCAGGGAGCAGTTCTTC.

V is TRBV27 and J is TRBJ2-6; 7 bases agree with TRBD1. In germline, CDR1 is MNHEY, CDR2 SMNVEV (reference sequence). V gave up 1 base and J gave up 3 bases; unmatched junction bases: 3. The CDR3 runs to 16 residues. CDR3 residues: CASSLLGTVGANVLTF. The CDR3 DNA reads TGTGCCAGCAGTTTATTGGGGACAGTTGGGGCCAACGTCCTGACTTTC.

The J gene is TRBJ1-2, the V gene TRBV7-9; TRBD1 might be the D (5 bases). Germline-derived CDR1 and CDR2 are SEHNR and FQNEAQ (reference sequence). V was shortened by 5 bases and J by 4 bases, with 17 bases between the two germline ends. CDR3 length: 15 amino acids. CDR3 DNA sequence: TGTGCCAGCAGCAGCCCAATGGGGCTTGGCTATGGCTACACCTTC. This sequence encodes CASSSPMGLGYGYTF.

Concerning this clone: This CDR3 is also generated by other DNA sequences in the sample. The CDR3 DNA reads TGTGCCAGCAGTTACTCGCGGGAGAACACTGAAGCTTTCTTT. Translated, it gives CASSYSRENTEAFF. V gene TRBV6-5 combines with J gene TRBJ1-1; D call uncertain. The CDR3 sequence is 14 residues long. Germline V lookup: CDR1 MNHEY, CDR2 SVGAGI. The V end lost 0 bases, the J end lost 1 base, and 6 bases lay between the germline ends.

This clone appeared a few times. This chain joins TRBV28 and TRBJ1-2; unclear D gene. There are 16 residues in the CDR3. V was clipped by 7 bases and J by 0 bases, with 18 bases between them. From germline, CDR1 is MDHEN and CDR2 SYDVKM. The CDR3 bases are TGTGCCAGCACCTGGAGGGCCACGTTACCTAACTATGGCTACACCTTC. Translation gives CASTWRATLPNYGYTF.

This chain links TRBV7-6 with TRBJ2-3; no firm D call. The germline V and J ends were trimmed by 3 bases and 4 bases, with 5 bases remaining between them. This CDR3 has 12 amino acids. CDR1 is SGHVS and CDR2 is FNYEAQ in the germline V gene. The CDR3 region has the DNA TGTGCCAGCAGCTTTTTATCAGATACGCAGTATTTT. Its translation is CASSFLSDTQYF.

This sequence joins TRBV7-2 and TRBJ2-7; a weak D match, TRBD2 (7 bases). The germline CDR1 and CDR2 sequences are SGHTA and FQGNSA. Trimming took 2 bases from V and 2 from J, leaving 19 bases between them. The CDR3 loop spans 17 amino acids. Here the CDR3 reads CASSLSRGGRETYEQYF. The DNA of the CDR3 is TGTGCCAGCAGCTTAAGTAGGGGGGGGAGGGAGACCTACGAGCAGTACTTC. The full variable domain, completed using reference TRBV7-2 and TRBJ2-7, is GAGVSQSPSNKVTEKGKDVELRCDPISGHTALYWYRQSLGQGLEFLIYFQGNSAPDKSGLPSDRFSAERTGGSVSTLTIQRTQQEDSAVYLCASSLSRGGRETYEQYFGPGTRLTVT.

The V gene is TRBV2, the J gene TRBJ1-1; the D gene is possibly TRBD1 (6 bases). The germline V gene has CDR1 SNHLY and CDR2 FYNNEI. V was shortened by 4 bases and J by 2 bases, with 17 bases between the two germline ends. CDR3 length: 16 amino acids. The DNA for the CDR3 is TGTGCCAGCAGTGGGGAGGAACAGGGAAGTAACACTGAAGCTTTCTTT. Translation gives CASSGEEQGSNTEAFF.

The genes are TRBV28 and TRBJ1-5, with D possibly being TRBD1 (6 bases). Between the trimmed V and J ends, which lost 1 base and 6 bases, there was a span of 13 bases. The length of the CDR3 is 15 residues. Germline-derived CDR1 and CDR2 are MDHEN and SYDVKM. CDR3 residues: CASSLYRVRPQPQHF. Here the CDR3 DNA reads TGTGCCAGCAGTTTATACAGGGTTCGGCCTCAGCCCCAGCATTTT.

The CDR3 sequence is CASSPLGTGKQFF. In DNA, the CDR3 is TGTGCCAGCAGTCCCCTCGGGACGGGGAAGCAGTTCTTC. The chain links TRBV6-5 to TRBJ2-1, with D possibly being TRBD1 or TRBD2 (5 bases each). CDR3 length: 13 amino acids. Trimming shortened V by 5 bases and J by 11 bases, and 16 bases separated the two germline ends. Per germline, CDR1 MNHEY and CDR2 SVGAGI.

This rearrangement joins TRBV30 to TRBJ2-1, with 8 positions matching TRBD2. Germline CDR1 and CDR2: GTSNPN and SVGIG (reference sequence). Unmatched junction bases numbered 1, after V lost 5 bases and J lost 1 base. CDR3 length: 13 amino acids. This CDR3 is CAWERESYNEQFF. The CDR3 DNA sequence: TGTGCCTGGGAGCGGGAGTCCTACAATGAGCAGTTCTTC. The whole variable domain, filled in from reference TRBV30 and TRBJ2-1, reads SQTIHQWPATLVQPVGSPLSLECTVEGTSNPNLYWYRQAAGRGLQLLFYSVGIGQISSEVPQNLSASRPQDRQFILSSKKLLLSDSGFYLCAWERESYNEQFFGPGTRLTVL.

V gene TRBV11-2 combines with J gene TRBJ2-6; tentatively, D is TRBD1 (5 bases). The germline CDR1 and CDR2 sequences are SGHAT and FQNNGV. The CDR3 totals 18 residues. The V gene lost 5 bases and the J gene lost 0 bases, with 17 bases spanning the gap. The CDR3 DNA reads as TGTGCCAGCAGCCCTCCTGGGGCGGCAAGCTCTGGGGCCAACGTCCTGACTTTC. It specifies CASSPPGAASSGANVLTF.

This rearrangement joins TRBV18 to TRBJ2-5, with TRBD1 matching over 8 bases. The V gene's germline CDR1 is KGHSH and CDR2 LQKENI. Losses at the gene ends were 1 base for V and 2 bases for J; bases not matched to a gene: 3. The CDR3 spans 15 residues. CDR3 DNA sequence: TGTGCCAGCTCACCACGGACAGGGTGGCAAGAGACCCAGTACTTC. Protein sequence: CASSPRTGWQETQYF.

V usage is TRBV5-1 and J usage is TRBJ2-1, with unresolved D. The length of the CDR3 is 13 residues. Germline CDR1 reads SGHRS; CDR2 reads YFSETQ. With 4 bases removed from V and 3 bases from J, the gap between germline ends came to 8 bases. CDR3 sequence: CASSASGYNEQFF. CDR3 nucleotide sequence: TGCGCCAGCAGCGCCTCCGGCTACAATGAGCAGTTCTTC.